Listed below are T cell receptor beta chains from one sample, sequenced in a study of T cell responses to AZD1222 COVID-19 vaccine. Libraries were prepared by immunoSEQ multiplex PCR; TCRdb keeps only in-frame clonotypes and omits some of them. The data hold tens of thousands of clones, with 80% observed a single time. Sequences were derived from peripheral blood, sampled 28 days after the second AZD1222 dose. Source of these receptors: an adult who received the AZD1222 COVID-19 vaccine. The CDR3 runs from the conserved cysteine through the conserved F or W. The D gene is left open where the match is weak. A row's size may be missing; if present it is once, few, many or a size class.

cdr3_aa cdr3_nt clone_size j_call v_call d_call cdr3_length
CASSQLAGVETQYF TGTGCCAGCAGCCAGTTAGCGGGCGTGGAGACCCAGTACTTC . TRBJ2-5 TRBV3-1/TRBV3-2 TRBD2 14
CASSTKSGGNNYYNEQFF TGTGCCAGCAGCACTAAAAGCGGGGGGAACAACTACTACAATGAGCAGTTCTTC . TRBJ2-1 TRBV7-8 TRBD2 18
CASSQDRVRRGRNYNEQFF TGTGCCAGCAGCCAGGACAGGGTCCGGCGGGGGAGAAACTACAATGAGCAGTTCTTC . TRBJ2-1 TRBV5-4 . 19
CSVLGAGYEQYF TGCAGCGTTTTGGGGGCCGGTTACGAGCAGTACTTC . TRBJ2-7 TRBV29-1 . 12
CASGRAGTGGLNTEAFF TGTGCCAGCGGACGTGCCGGGACAGGGGGCCTGAACACTGAAGCTTTCTTT . TRBJ1-1 TRBV2 TRBD1 17
CASLLLLGGGYNEQFF TGTGCCAGCCTGCTTCTCTTGGGCGGGGGCTACAATGAGCAGTTCTTC . TRBJ2-1 TRBV2 TRBD2 16
CASSPPSGRTSTDTQYF TGTGCCAGCTCACCACCGTCTGGCCGTACTAGCACAGATACGCAGTATTTT . TRBJ2-3 TRBV18 . 17
CASSPYGSGGVGGELFF TGCGCCAGCAGCCCCTACGGTAGCGGGGGCGTCGGCGGGGAGCTGTTTTTT . TRBJ2-2 TRBV4-3 TRBD2 17
CASRPPGQGNTIYF TGTGCCAGCAGGCCGCCGGGGCAGGGAAACACCATATATTTT once TRBJ1-3 TRBV6-5 . 14
CASSLPGREEAFF TGTGCCAGCAGTTTACCTGGCAGGGAGGAAGCTTTCTTT . TRBJ1-1 TRBV28 . 13
CASSPSVTGNTIYF TGTGCCAGCTCACCAAGCGTCACTGGAAACACCATATATTTT . TRBJ1-3 TRBV18 . 14
CASSRGQLSSYEQYF TGTGCCAGCAGCCGAGGACAATTAAGCTCCTACGAGCAGTACTTC . TRBJ2-7 TRBV7-9 . 15
CASSLGGSNQPQHF TGCGCCAGCAGCTTGGGTGGGAGCAATCAGCCCCAGCATTTT . TRBJ1-5 TRBV5-1 . 14
CASSVAGGRSGNTIYF TGTGCCAGCAGCGTCGCGGGGGGGAGGTCTGGAAACACCATATATTTT . TRBJ1-3 TRBV28 . 16
CSVQQGDQPQHF TGCAGCGTTCAACAGGGGGATCAGCCCCAGCATTTT . TRBJ1-5 TRBV29-1 TRBD1 12
CSVGQEPYTF TGCAGCGTTGGACAGGAACCTTACACCTTC . TRBJ1-2 TRBV29-1 . 10
CASSTDNGNTIYF TGTGCCAGTAGTACGGACAACGGAAACACCATATATTTT . TRBJ1-3 TRBV19 . 13
CASSLPGTDEAFF TGTGCCAGCAGTTTACCCGGGACAGATGAAGCTTTCTTT . TRBJ1-1 TRBV27 TRBD1 13
CASSWSQTAANYGYTF TGTGCCAGTTCGTGGTCCCAGACAGCCGCTAACTATGGCTACACCTTC . TRBJ1-2 TRBV19 . 16
CASSLGWASGVQETQYF TGTGCCAGCAGCTTAGGGTGGGCTAGCGGGGTCCAAGAGACCCAGTACTTC . TRBJ2-5 TRBV7-2 TRBD2 17
CASSQDRGGGDYEQYF TGCGCCAGCAGCCAAGACCGTGGTGGAGGGGACTACGAGCAGTACTTC few TRBJ2-7 TRBV4-3 . 16
CASSPDPTYEQYF TGTGCCAGCAGCCCCGACCCGACCTACGAGCAGTACTTC . TRBJ2-7 TRBV6-5 . 13
CASSWGAGGFAEAFF TGTGCCAGTTCTTGGGGTGCAGGGGGCTTCGCTGAAGCTTTCTTT . TRBJ1-1 TRBV19 TRBD1 15
CASSGSGNSPLHF TGTGCCAGCAGCGGATCGGGGAATTCACCCCTCCACTTT . TRBJ1-6 TRBV12-3/TRBV12-4 . 13
CASSSRLQGVPVAFF TGTGCCAGCAGCTCCCGCCTCCAGGGGGTTCCGGTAGCTTTCTTT . TRBJ1-1 TRBV3-1/TRBV3-2 TRBD1 15
CASSQDSITGTPQPQHF TGTGCCAGCAGCCAAGATTCGATAACAGGGACGCCTCAGCCCCAGCATTTT . TRBJ1-5 TRBV3-1/TRBV3-2 . 17
CASSPRDDEQYF TGTGCCAGCTCACCACGGGACGACGAGCAGTACTTC . TRBJ2-7 TRBV18 . 12
CASSSQPATNEKLFF TGTGCCAGTAGTTCGCAGCCTGCAACTAATGAAAAACTGTTTTTT . TRBJ1-4 TRBV19 . 15
CASSPGQGYLFEQYF TGTGCCAGCAGCCCCGGACAGGGATATTTATTTGAGCAGTACTTC . TRBJ2-7 TRBV7-9 TRBD1 15
CASSLDSEAFF TGCGCCAGCAGCCTAGACAGTGAAGCTTTCTTT . TRBJ1-1 TRBV5-1 . 11
CASSDSLYNEQFF TGCGCCAGCAGTGACTCCCTATACAATGAGCAGTTCTTC once TRBJ2-1 TRBV10-1 . 13
CSIRQGGGNTIYF TGCAGCATCCGGCAGGGAGGTGGAAACACCATATATTTT few TRBJ1-3 TRBV29-1 . 13
CASTPLKAGYTF TGTGCCAGCACCCCCCTTAAGGCAGGCTACACCTTC . TRBJ1-2 TRBV5-8 . 12
CASSEQGGIAKNIQYF TGTGCCAGCAGTGAACAGGGGGGCATCGCCAAAAACATTCAGTACTTC . TRBJ2-4 TRBV6-1 . 16
CASSSRQGGQPQHF TGTGCCAGCAGCTCCCGACAGGGTGGTCAGCCCCAGCATTTT . TRBJ1-5 TRBV7-2 TRBD1 14